This TCR beta chain was profiled in a study of beta chain features in type 1 diabetes. Blood was drawn once from each donor into heparinised tubes. The draws averaged about 0.11 L. Every sorted population was more than 95% pure. Concerning this clone: What it binds is unknown.

General study points: Shortening of TCRB CDR3s, moderate but significant, appeared in all four CD4+ subsets of Type 1 diabetes patients.

Reverse transcription of all isolated RNA meant that expressed TCRB transcripts were sequenced. Some clones are missing from TCRdb's copy, which holds only in-frame ones; the method was immunoSEQ multiplex PCR. The sample includes around 250,000 clones, about 24% of them seen just once. The trim removed 6 bases at V and 0 bases at J, leaving 6 bases unmatched. CDR1 MDHEN and CDR2 SYDVKM come from the germline V gene. The CDR3 covers 17 residues. Sequenced sample: naive CD4+ T cells from blood. This receptor was taken from a woman in her thirties with type 1 diabetes. V and J are TRBV28 and TRBJ2-6; TRBD2 matches at 9 bases. CDR3 in DNA: TGTGCCAGCAGCGCACCGGGACTAGCCTCTGGGGCCAACGTCCTGACTTTC. It codes for CASSAPGLASGANVLTF.